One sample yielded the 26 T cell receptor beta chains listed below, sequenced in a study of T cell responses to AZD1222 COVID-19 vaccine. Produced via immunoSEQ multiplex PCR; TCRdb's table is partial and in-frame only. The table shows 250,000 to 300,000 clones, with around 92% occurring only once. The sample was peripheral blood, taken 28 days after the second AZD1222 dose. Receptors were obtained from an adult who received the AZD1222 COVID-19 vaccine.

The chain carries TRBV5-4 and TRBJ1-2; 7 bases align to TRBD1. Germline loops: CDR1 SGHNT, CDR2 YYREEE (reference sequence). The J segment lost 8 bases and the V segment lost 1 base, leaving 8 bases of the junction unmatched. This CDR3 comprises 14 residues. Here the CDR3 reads CASSLTGVLRGYTF. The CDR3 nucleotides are TGTGCCAGCAGCTTGACAGGGGTCCTCCGGGGCTACACCTTC. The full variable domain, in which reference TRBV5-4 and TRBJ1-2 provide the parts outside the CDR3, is ETGVTQSPTHLIKTRGQQVTLRCSSQSGHNTVSWYQQALGQGPQFIFQYYREEENGRGNFPPRFSGLQFPNYSSELNVNALELDDSALYLCASSLTGVLRGYTFGSGTRLTVV.

The CDR3 DNA follows: TGTGCCAGAAGCCCCACGGGACAGATTATTTTCTATGGCTACACCTTC. Protein sequence: CARSPTGQIIFYGYTF. V usage is TRBV7-5 and J usage is TRBJ1-2; the table calls TRBD1, which could not be checked here. TRBV7-5 is a documented pseudogene. The CDR3 totals 16 residues.

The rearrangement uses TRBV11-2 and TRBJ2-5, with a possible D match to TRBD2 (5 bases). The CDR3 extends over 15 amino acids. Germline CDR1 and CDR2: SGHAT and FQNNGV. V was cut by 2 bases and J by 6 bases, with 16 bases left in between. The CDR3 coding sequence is TGTGCCAGCAGCTTACCGGGAACCAGAGTGAAGACCCAGTACTTC. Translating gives CASSLPGTRVKTQYF.

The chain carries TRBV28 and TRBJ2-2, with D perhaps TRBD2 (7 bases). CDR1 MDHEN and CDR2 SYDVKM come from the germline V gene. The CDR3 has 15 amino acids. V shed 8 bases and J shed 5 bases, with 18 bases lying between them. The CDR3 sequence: CASQGGQGLTGELFF. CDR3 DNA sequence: TGTGCCAGCCAGGGAGGGCAGGGGTTGACCGGGGAGCTGTTTTTT. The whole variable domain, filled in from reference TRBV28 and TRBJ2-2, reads DVKVTQSSRYLVKRTGEKVFLECVQDMDHENMFWYRQDPGLGLRLIYFSYDVKMKEKGDIPEGYSVSREKKERFSLILESASTNQTSMYLCASQGGQGLTGELFFGEGSRLTVL.

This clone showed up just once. CDR3 bases: TGTGCCAGTAGTCAAGGACTCTTGGAGACCCAGTACTTC. This sequence encodes CASSQGLLETQYF. The J gene is TRBJ2-5, the V gene TRBV19, with a tentative D call TRBD2 (5 bases). The CDR3 has 13 amino acids. Per the germline V gene, CDR1 is LNHDA and CDR2 is SQIVND (reference sequence). Trimming took 5 bases from V and 5 from J, leaving 12 bases between them.

CDR3 coding DNA: TGTGCCAGCAGTACGCGGACGCCTGGTGAGCAGTTCTTC. Amino acids: CASSTRTPGEQFF. The rearrangement uses TRBV12-3 or TRBV12-4 and TRBJ2-1; no clear D gene. The germline V and J ends were trimmed by 5 bases and 9 bases, with 14 bases remaining between them. The CDR3 runs to 13 residues.

The CDR3 is CSAREGEGNTF. Written as DNA, the CDR3 is TGCAGTGCTAGAGAAGGAGAGGGAAACACCTTC. This chain connects TRBV20-1 to TRBJ1-2, with no clear D. This CDR3 contains 11 residues. CDR1 DFQATT and CDR2 SNEGSKA come from the germline V gene (reference sequence). Trimming shortened V by 0 bases and J by 12 bases, and 11 bases separated the two germline ends.

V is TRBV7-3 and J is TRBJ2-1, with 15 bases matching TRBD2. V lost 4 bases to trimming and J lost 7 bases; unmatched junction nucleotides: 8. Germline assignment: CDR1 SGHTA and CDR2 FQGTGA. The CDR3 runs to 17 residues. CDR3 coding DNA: TGTGCCAGCAGCTACGGGACTAGCGGGGGGCGAGGGAATGAGCAGTTCTTC. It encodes CASSYGTSGGRGNEQFF.

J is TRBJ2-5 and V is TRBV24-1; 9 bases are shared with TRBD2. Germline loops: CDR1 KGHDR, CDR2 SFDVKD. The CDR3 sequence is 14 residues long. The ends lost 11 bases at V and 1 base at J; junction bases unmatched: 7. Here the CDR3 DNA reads TGTGCCATAGGAGGGCGGGAGGGCCAAGAGACCCAGTACTTC. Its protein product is CAIGGREGQETQYF.

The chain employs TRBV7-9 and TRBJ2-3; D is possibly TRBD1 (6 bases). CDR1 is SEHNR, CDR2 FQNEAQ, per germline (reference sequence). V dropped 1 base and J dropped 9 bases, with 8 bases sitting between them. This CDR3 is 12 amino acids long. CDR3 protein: CASSLGGRTQYF. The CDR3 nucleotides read TGTGCCAGCAGCTTAGGGGGGCGCACGCAGTATTTT.

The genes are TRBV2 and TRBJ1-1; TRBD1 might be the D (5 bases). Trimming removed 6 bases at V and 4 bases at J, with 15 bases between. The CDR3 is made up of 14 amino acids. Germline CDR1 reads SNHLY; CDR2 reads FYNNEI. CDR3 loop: CASSPSGEGTEAFF. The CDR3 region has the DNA TGTGCCAGCAGCCCGTCGGGGGAGGGCACTGAAGCTTTCTTT.

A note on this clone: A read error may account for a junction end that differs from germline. CDR3 protein: CASRSKGSYDYTF. In nucleotides, the CDR3 is TGTGCCAGCAGATCGAAAGGGTCCTATGACTACACCTTC. The chain couples TRBV13 to TRBJ1-2; D is undetermined. The CDR3 has 13 residues. The germline V gene encodes CDR1 PRHDT and CDR2 FYEKMQ (reference sequence).

The CDR3 DNA reads TGTGCCAGCACGCTACAGGGGGACGACACTGAAGCTTTCTTT. It encodes CASTLQGDDTEAFF. V usage is TRBV2 and J usage is TRBJ1-1; 8 bases match TRBD1. Per germline, CDR1 SNHLY and CDR2 FYNNEI. CDR3 length equals 14 residues. The V and J ends lost 7 bases and 3 bases, in that order; junction bases with no gene match: 7.

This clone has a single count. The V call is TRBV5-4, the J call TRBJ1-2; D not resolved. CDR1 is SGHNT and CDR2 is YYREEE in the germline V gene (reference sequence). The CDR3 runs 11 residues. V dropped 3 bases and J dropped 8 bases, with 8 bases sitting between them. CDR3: CASSSTYGYTF. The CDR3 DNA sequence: TGTGCCAGCAGCTCTACCTACGGCTACACCTTC.

The CDR3 nucleotides read TGTGCCAGCAGTTCGTCCCGGGACAGTCGCAACACTGAAGCTTTCTTT. It is translated as CASSSSRDSRNTEAFF. V gene TRBV28 combines with J gene TRBJ1-1, with 7 bases aligning to TRBD1. Germline V lookup: CDR1 MDHEN, CDR2 SYDVKM. With V trimmed by 4 bases and J by 2 bases, 10 bases remained unmatched. The CDR3 length is 16 residues.

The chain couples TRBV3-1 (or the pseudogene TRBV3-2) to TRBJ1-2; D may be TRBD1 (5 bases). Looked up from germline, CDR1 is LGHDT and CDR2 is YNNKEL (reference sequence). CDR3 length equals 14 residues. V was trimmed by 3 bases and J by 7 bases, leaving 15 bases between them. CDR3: CASSQRQTSIGYTF. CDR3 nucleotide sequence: TGTGCCAGCAGCCAGAGACAGACGTCCATTGGCTACACCTTC.

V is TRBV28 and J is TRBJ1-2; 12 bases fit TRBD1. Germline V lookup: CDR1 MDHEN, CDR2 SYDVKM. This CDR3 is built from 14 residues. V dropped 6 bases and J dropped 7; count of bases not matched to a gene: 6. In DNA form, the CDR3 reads TGTGCCAGCAGCCCGGGACAGGGGGCCTCTGGCTACACCTTC. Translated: CASSPGQGASGYTF.

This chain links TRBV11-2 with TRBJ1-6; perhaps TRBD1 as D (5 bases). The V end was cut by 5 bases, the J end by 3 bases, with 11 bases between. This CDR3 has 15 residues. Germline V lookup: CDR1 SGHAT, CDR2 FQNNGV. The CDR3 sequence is CASSPRGIYNSPLHF. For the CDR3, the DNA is TGTGCCAGCAGCCCACGGGGCATCTATAATTCACCCCTCCACTTT.

The CDR3, as DNA: TGTGCCAGTATCGGAGCCAGCCGGGGTTACACTGAAGCTTTCTTT. It encodes CASIGASRGYTEAFF. The J gene is TRBJ1-1, the V gene TRBV19; D gene uncertain. The germline V gene encodes CDR1 LNHDA and CDR2 SQIVND (reference sequence). The CDR3 loop spans 15 amino acids. The V gene lost 7 bases and the J gene lost 3 bases, with 18 bases spanning the gap.

CDR3 residues: CASSTRRQGKTKNIQYF. The DNA for the CDR3 is TGTGCCAGCAGCACCCGACGACAGGGAAAAACCAAAAACATTCAGTACTTC. V gene TRBV5-4 combines with J gene TRBJ2-4; 7 bases are a match to TRBD1. The V gene end was trimmed by 4 bases and the J gene end by 2 bases; junction bases not matched to a gene: 12. This CDR3 is built from 17 residues. The germline V gene has CDR1 SGHNT and CDR2 YYREEE (reference sequence).

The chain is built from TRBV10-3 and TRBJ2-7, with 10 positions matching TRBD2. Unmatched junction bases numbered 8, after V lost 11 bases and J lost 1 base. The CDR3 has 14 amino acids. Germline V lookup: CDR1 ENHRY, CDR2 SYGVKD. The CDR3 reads CASLAGDNSYEQYF. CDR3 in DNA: TGTGCCTCCCTAGCGGGAGATAATTCCTACGAGCAGTACTTC.

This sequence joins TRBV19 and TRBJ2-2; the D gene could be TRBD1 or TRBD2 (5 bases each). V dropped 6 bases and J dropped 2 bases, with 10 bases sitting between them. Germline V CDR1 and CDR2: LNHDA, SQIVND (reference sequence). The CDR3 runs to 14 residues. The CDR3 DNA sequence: TGTGCCAGTAGCCCGGGGCTCAACACCGGGGAGCTGTTTTTT. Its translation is CASSPGLNTGELFF. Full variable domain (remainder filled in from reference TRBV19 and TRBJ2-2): DGGITQSPKYLFRKEGQNVTLSCEQNLNHDAMYWYRQDPGQGLRLIYYSQIVNDFQKGDIAEGYSVSREKKESFPLTVTSAQKNPTAFYLCASSPGLNTGELFFGEGSRLTVL.

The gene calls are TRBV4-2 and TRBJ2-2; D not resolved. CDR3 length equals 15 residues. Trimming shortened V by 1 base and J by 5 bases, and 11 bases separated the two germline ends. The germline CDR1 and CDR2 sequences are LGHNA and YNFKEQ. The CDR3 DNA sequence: TGTGCCAGCAGCCAAGGGCACGTGGCTACCGGGGAGCTGTTTTTT. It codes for CASSQGHVATGELFF.

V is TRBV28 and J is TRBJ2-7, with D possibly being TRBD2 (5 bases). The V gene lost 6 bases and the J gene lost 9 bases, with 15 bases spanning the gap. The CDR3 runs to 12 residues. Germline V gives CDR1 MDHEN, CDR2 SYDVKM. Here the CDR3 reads CASRGSLGWQYF. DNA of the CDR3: TGTGCCAGCAGGGGGAGTCTGGGCTGGCAGTACTTC. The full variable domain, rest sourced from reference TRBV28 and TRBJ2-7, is DVKVTQSSRYLVKRTGEKVFLECVQDMDHENMFWYRQDPGLGLRLIYFSYDVKMKEKGDIPEGYSVSREKKERFSLILESASTNQTSMYLCASRGSLGWQYFGPGTRLTVT.

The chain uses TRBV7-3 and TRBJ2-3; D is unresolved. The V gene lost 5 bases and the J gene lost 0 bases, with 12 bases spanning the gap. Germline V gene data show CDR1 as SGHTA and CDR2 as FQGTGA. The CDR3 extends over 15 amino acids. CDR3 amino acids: CASSPLTGSTDTQYF. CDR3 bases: TGTGCCAGCAGCCCCCTCACGGGTAGCACAGATACGCAGTATTTT.

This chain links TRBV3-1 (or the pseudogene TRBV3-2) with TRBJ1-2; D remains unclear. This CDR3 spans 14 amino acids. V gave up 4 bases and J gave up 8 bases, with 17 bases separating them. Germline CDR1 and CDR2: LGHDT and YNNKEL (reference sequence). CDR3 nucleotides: TGTGCCAGCAGCCCCCCGGGAAGGGCGGGAGGCTACACCTTC. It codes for CASSPPGRAGGYTF.